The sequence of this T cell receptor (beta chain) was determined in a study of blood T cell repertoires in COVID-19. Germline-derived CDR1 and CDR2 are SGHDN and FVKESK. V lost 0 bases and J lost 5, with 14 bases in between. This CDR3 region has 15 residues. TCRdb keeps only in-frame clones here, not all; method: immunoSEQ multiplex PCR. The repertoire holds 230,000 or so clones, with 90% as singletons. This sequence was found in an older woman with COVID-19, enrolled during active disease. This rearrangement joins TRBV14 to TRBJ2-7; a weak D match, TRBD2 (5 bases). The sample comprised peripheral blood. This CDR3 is CASSQEGRRIDEQYF. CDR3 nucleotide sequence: TGTGCCAGCAGCCAAGAGGGAAGGAGGATAGACGAGCAGTACTTC.